The 9 T cell receptor beta chains presented below share a single source sample, sequenced in a study of blood T cell repertoires in COVID-19. The method was immunoSEQ multiplex PCR; TCRdb's version includes in-frame clones alone and lacks a portion of them. The top ten clones hold about 3.5% of a sample with hundreds of thousands of clones, over 65% of them seen once. The sample consisted of peripheral blood. The receptor source for this set is an elderly woman with acute or convalescent COVID-19.

The table lists this clone with a count of one. CDR3 amino acids: CASSRKQGAQGTEAFF. In nucleotides, the CDR3 is TGTGCCAGCAGCCGTAAACAGGGGGCGCAGGGCACTGAAGCTTTCTTT. V gene TRBV6-6 combines with J gene TRBJ1-1, with 9 bases fitting TRBD1. Trimming cost V 6 bases and J 4 bases; bases outside gene matches: 12. Germline loops: CDR1 MNHNY, CDR2 SVGAGI (reference sequence). This CDR3 has 16 residues.

V usage is TRBV28 and J usage is TRBJ2-7, with TRBD2 matching 8 bases. This CDR3 spans 14 amino acids. Trimming removed 2 bases from V and 0 bases from J; junction bases left unmatched: 0. Germline-derived CDR1 and CDR2 are MDHEN and SYDVKM. The CDR3 DNA follows: TGTGCCAGCAGTTTAACTAGCGGCTCCTACGAGCAGTACTTC. This encodes CASSLTSGSYEQYF.

The chain carries TRBV19 and TRBJ2-5; 8 positions match TRBD1. Per germline, CDR1 LNHDA and CDR2 SQIVND (reference sequence). The length of the CDR3 is 15 residues. The V segment lost 1 base and the J segment 5 bases; nucleotides outside the gene matches: 6. The CDR3 spells CASSIARTGLETQYF. CDR3 DNA: TGTGCCAGTAGTATAGCCCGGACAGGGTTGGAGACCCAGTACTTC.

This clone came up a few times. The chain is built from TRBV9 and TRBJ2-1; 7 bases line up with TRBD2. V was pared by 0 bases and J by 4 bases, with 4 bases of the junction left unmatched. Germline values: CDR1 SGDLS, CDR2 YYNGEE. There are 15 residues in the CDR3. CDR3 bases: TGTGCCAGCAGCGTAGGTGGGGACTATTACAATGAGCAGTTCTTC. This encodes CASSVGGDYYNEQFF. The whole variable domain, remainder taken from reference TRBV9 and TRBJ2-1, is DSGVTQTPKHLITATGQRVTLRCSPRSGDLSVYWYQQSLDQGLQFLIQYYNGEERAKGNILERFSAQQFPDLHSELNLSSLELGDSALYFCASSVGGDYYNEQFFGPGTRLTVL.

V and J are TRBV5-6 and TRBJ2-5; D is perhaps TRBD2 (6 bases). This CDR3 is built from 14 residues. Per germline, CDR1 SGHDT and CDR2 YYEEEE. V was shortened by 0 bases and J by 5 bases, with 11 bases between the two germline ends. CDR3 amino acids: CASSLGPGVETQYF. In DNA, the CDR3 is TGTGCCAGCAGCTTGGGCCCGGGGGTGGAGACCCAGTACTTC.

The chain uses TRBV30 and TRBJ2-7; possibly TRBD1 for D (5 bases). Per germline, CDR1 GTSNPN and CDR2 SVGIG (reference sequence). The CDR3 consists of 13 residues. The V gene lost 4 bases and the J gene lost 0 bases, with 10 bases spanning the gap. The CDR3 region is CAWTRAPSYEQYF. The CDR3 DNA reads TGTGCCTGGACCAGGGCACCCTCCTACGAGCAGTACTTC.

This chain joins TRBV4-3 and TRBJ2-4, with D uncertain. Trimming took off 0 bases at V and 1 base at J, with 4 bases between the two ends. This CDR3 has 14 amino acids. Germline CDR1 is LGHNA and CDR2 is YSLEER. The CDR3 coding sequence is TGCGCCAGCAGCCAAGATCGGGCCAAAAACATTCAGTACTTC. This sequence encodes CASSQDRAKNIQYF.

The chain joins TRBV4-1 to TRBJ1-2; D is possibly TRBD1 (6 bases). This CDR3 has 15 amino acids. Germline assignment: CDR1 MGHRA and CDR2 YSYEKL. Trimming left V 1 base short and J 7 bases short, with 16 bases between. Here the CDR3 reads CASSQAGGSRGGYTF. Here the CDR3 DNA reads TGCGCCAGCAGCCAAGCGGGGGGATCCAGGGGTGGCTACACCTTC.

The count of this clone is one. V gene TRBV10-2 combines with J gene TRBJ1-6; D is unresolved. The CDR3 runs 14 residues. CDR1 is WSHSY and CDR2 is SAAADI in the germline V gene. V was pared by 5 bases and J by 5 bases, with 10 bases between. The CDR3 here is CASSRPDNNSPLHF. CDR3 DNA: TGCGCCAGCAGTAGGCCAGACAATAATTCACCCCTCCACTTT.